This passage covers 30 T cell receptor beta chains from one sample sequenced in a study of graft-versus-host responses after intestinal transplantation. No antigen has been assigned to these receptors. Method: immunoSEQ multiplex PCR; TCRdb's copy keeps in-frame clones and lacks some. This table has tens of thousands of clones, 80% to 95% appearing once. The sample was unstimulated CD4+ T cells sorted from spleen or lymph node cells, taken before transplant. These receptors all come from a human donor who was the organ donor for an intestinal transplant.

The chain joins TRBV6-6 to TRBJ1-5; D unresolved. CDR1 and CDR2 (germline): MNHNY, SVGAGI (reference sequence). Trimming removed 6 bases at V and 9 bases at J, with 21 bases between. This CDR3 is 15 amino acids long. The CDR3, as DNA: TGTGCCAGCAGCCCCCTACAGAGGAACCGGGGGCCCCAGCATTTT. It is translated as CASSPLQRNRGPQHF.

The genes are TRBV28 and TRBJ2-2; 9 bases are a match to TRBD2. The germline V gene encodes CDR1 MDHEN and CDR2 SYDVKM. There are 15 residues in the CDR3. After removal of 5 bases from V and 4 bases from J, the junction contained 5 bases not matched to a gene. DNA for the CDR3: TGTGCCAGCAGTGGCGGGAGGGTCGGCACCGGGGAGCTGTTTTTT. Translated, it gives CASSGGRVGTGELFF.

This chain links TRBV10-3 with TRBJ2-2; 11 bases match TRBD2. The CDR3 runs to 20 residues. Per germline, CDR1 ENHRY and CDR2 SYGVKD. The ends lost 6 bases at V and 4 bases at J; junction bases unmatched: 19. For the CDR3, the DNA is TGTGCCATCAGACACAAAGAGAAACTAGCGGGAGAGGTGGGCACCGGGGAGCTGTTTTTT. This encodes CAIRHKEKLAGEVGTGELFF.

The chain has TRBV11-3 and TRBJ2-1, with TRBD2 matching 8 bases. The CDR3 consists of 15 residues. Per germline, CDR1 SGHNT and CDR2 YENEEA. V dropped 1 base and J dropped 3; count of bases not matched to a gene: 2. DNA for the CDR3: TGTGCCAGCAGCTTAGGGACTAGCCGCTACAATGAGCAGTTCTTC. Its translation is CASSLGTSRYNEQFF.

About this clone itself: Compared with germline, one end of the junction differs, possibly owing to a read error. The chain has TRBV28 and TRBJ2-5; D possibly corresponds to TRBD2 (5 bases). The germline V gene encodes CDR1 MDHEN and CDR2 SYDVKM. This CDR3 has 12 residues. For the CDR3, the DNA is TGTGCCAGCAGTTTTTTGGGAGAGGCCCAGTACTTC. The encoded protein is CASSFLGEAQYF.

As to this clone: Mismatch with germline at one junction end may stem from a read error. This chain connects TRBV5-1 to TRBJ2-7, with 9 positions matching TRBD1. CDR1 and CDR2 (germline): SGHRS, YFSETQ. There are 15 residues in the CDR3. CDR3 sequence reads: CASSLTGTGPGEQYF. CDR3 nucleotide sequence: TGTGCCAGCAGCTTGACCGGGACAGGGCCTGGCGAGCAGTACTTC.

The rearrangement joins TRBV18 to TRBJ2-3; D gene unclear. Trimming cost V 1 base and J 8 bases, with 10 bases left between them. The CDR3 sequence is 13 residues long. Germline assignment: CDR1 KGHSH and CDR2 LQKENI. The CDR3 DNA reads TGTGCCAGCTCACCACAACAGAGAGGTACGCAGTATTTT. Protein product: CASSPQQRGTQYF.

The chain joins TRBV15 to TRBJ1-6, with a tentative D call TRBD1 (6 bases). The germline V and J ends were trimmed by 1 base and 14 bases, with 15 bases remaining between them. The CDR3 sequence is 14 residues long. Germline lookup yields CDR1 LNHNV and CDR2 YYDKDF (reference sequence). CDR3 protein: CATSRALPDRSLHF. The CDR3 bases are TGTGCCACCAGCAGAGCCCTTCCCGACAGGTCCCTCCACTTT.

The chain uses TRBV28 and TRBJ2-7; TRBD1 matches 10 bases. The CDR3 runs 15 residues. V lost 2 bases to trimming and J lost 2 bases; unmatched junction nucleotides: 3. In germline, CDR1 is MDHEN, CDR2 SYDVKM. CDR3 region: CASSLRDRGPYEQYF. DNA for the CDR3: TGTGCCAGCAGTTTAAGGGACAGGGGACCCTACGAGCAGTACTTC.

This clone was picked up a small number of times. The V call is TRBV10-3, the J call TRBJ1-3; 7 nucleotides align to TRBD1. Trimming at V came to 10 bases and at J to 0 bases, leaving 3 bases not matched to a gene. Germline CDR1 and CDR2: ENHRY and SYGVKD. The CDR3 covers 13 residues. CDR3 bases: TGTGCCACGGCAGGGGGCTCTGGAAACACCATATATTTT. Its protein is CATAGGSGNTIYF.

The chain couples TRBV30 to TRBJ2-7; 10 bases line up with TRBD2. J was trimmed by 4 bases and V by 4 bases; bases with no gene match: 10. Germline V CDR1 and CDR2: GTSNPN, SVGIG (reference sequence). The CDR3 is made up of 15 amino acids. CDR3 sequence: CAWTSPGTSAYEQYF. In DNA, the CDR3 is TGTGCCTGGACGTCCCCCGGGACTAGCGCGTACGAGCAGTACTTC.

The rearrangement joins TRBV20-1 to TRBJ2-7; maybe TRBD1 (5 bases). Trimming removed 4 bases at V and 7 bases at J, with 11 bases between. CDR1 and CDR2 (germline): DFQATT, SNEGSKA (reference sequence). The CDR3 length is 11 residues. CDR3 DNA: TGCAGTGCTATAGGGGTAGTGGAGCAGTACTTC. This translates into CSAIGVVEQYF.

The chain employs TRBV25-1 and TRBJ2-3; 10 nucleotides agree with TRBD2. CDR1 is MGHDK, CDR2 SYGVNS, per germline. The CDR3 consists of 15 residues. Losses at the gene ends were 5 bases for V and 1 base for J; bases not matched to a gene: 3. This CDR3 is CASSSGTSGTDTQYF. CDR3 in DNA: TGTGCCAGCAGTTCCGGGACTAGCGGCACAGATACGCAGTATTTT.

The chain joins TRBV18 to TRBJ2-3, with TRBD2 matching 7 bases. Germline CDR1 KGHSH, CDR2 LQKENI. The CDR3 runs to 15 residues. The trim removed 4 bases at V and 1 base at J, leaving 5 bases unmatched. The chain's CDR3 is CASSRGLAGTDTQYF. CDR3 DNA: TGTGCCAGCTCACGTGGGCTAGCGGGCACAGATACGCAGTATTTT.

The chain has TRBV13 and TRBJ2-2; 7 bases agree with TRBD2. CDR1 and CDR2 (germline): PRHDT, FYEKMQ (reference sequence). J was trimmed by 7 bases and V by 5 bases; bases with no gene match: 16. The CDR3 is 17 amino acids. The CDR3 region has the DNA TGTGCCAGCAGCCCGGGCGGACTAGTGGGGTCGAGCGGGGAGCTGTTTTTT. It encodes CASSPGGLVGSSGELFF.

The chain recombines TRBV2 with TRBJ1-2, with D perhaps TRBD1 (6 bases). Looked up from germline, CDR1 is SNHLY and CDR2 is FYNNEI. With 11 bases removed from V and 4 bases from J, the gap between germline ends came to 17 bases. The CDR3 spans 13 residues. CDR3 sequence reads: CAGYRVSSYGYTF. In DNA form, the CDR3 reads TGTGCCGGATACAGGGTCTCTAGCTATGGCTACACCTTC. Combining the CDR3 with reference TRBV2 and TRBJ1-2 gives the whole variable domain EPEVTQTPSHQVTQMGQEVILRCVPISNHLYFYWYRQILGQKVEFLVSFYNNEISEKSEIFDDQFSVERPDGSNFTLKIRSTKLEDSAMYFCAGYRVSSYGYTFGSGTRLTVV.

The chain combines TRBV19 with TRBJ2-1, with 9 bases identical to TRBD1. V shed 3 bases and J 8 bases; nucleotides not matched to a gene: 8. Germline V gene sequence: CDR1 LNHDA, CDR2 SQIVND (reference sequence). This CDR3 region has 15 residues. The CDR3 loop is CASSINRGPPDEQFF. CDR3 nucleotide sequence: TGTGCCAGTAGTATTAACAGGGGGCCACCAGATGAGCAGTTCTTC.

This chain links TRBV4-2 with TRBJ2-1, with 8 positions matching TRBD1. The germline V gene has CDR1 LGHNA and CDR2 YNFKEQ. The CDR3 covers 15 residues. With V trimmed by 8 bases and J by 2 bases, 8 bases remained unmatched. CDR3 region: CASGWRTGTYNEQFF. In DNA, the CDR3 is TGTGCCAGCGGTTGGAGGACAGGGACCTACAATGAGCAGTTCTTC.

The V call is TRBV7-3, the J call TRBJ2-1; 8 bases align to TRBD1. J lost 3 bases, V lost 4 bases, and 2 bases had no gene match. CDR3 size: 14 residues. Looked up from germline, CDR1 is SGHTA and CDR2 is FQGTGA. The CDR3 reads CASSSGGDYNEQFF. The CDR3 coding sequence is TGTGCCAGCAGCTCAGGGGGCGACTACAATGAGCAGTTCTTC.

This clone occurred once. The V and J genes are TRBV7-2 and TRBJ2-3; 11 bases align to TRBD2. CDR1 SGHTA and CDR2 FQGNSA come from the germline V gene. V lost 0 bases to trimming and J lost 4 bases; unmatched junction nucleotides: 3. This CDR3 spans 16 amino acids. The CDR3, as DNA: TGTGCCAGCAGCTTAGCTAGCGGGAGGGCCGCAGATACGCAGTATTTT. Translation: CASSLASGRAADTQYF.

The V gene is TRBV20-1, the J gene TRBJ1-4, with D uncertain. Germline loops: CDR1 DFQATT, CDR2 SNEGSKA (reference sequence). Trimming cost V 1 base and J 8 bases, with 5 bases left between them. CDR3 length: 11 residues. CDR3 nucleotides: TGCAGTGCTAGAGTAGGGGAAAAACTGTTTTTT. It translates to CSARVGEKLFF.

The chain combines TRBV30 with TRBJ1-4; possibly TRBD1 for D (5 bases). V was pared by 2 bases and J by 6 bases, with 13 bases between. CDR1 and CDR2 (germline): GTSNPN, SVGIG (reference sequence). The CDR3 length is 14 residues. In nucleotides, the CDR3 is TGTGCCTGGAGTTCGGCAGGGCGGGATGAAAAACTGTTTTTT. Its protein is CAWSSAGRDEKLFF.

The table lists this clone with a count of one. The rearrangement uses TRBV7-9 and TRBJ2-5; D gene uncertain. Germline V gene sequence: CDR1 SEHNR, CDR2 FQNEAQ (reference sequence). This CDR3 is 12 amino acids long. Trimming cost V 1 base and J 5 bases, with 5 bases left between them. The CDR3 DNA follows: TGTGCCAGCAGCTTAGTCGGGGAGACCCAGTACTTC. This translates into CASSLVGETQYF.

CDR3 sequence reads: CASSRDRYNEQFF. The CDR3 DNA reads as TGTGCCAGCAGCCGAGACCGATACAATGAGCAGTTCTTC. This chain links TRBV7-2 with TRBJ2-1, with unresolved D. The germline V gene has CDR1 SGHTA and CDR2 FQGNSA. V was clipped by 5 bases and J by 4 bases, with 9 bases between them. The CDR3 covers 13 residues. Full variable domain (outside the CDR3, taken from reference TRBV7-2 and TRBJ2-1): GAGVSQSPSNKVTEKGKDVELRCDPISGHTALYWYRQSLGQGLEFLIYFQGNSAPDKSGLPSDRFSAERTGGSVSTLTIQRTQQEDSAVYLCASSRDRYNEQFFGPGTRLTVL.

In DNA form, the CDR3 reads TGTGCCAGCAGTCATCGAATGAACACTGAAGCTTTCTTT. Its translation is CASSHRMNTEAFF. This sequence joins TRBV5-6 and TRBJ1-1; D is ambiguous. Germline lookup yields CDR1 SGHDT and CDR2 YYEEEE. V lost 5 bases and J 0 bases, leaving 8 bases between the germline ends. The CDR3 runs 13 residues.

V usage is TRBV5-6 and J usage is TRBJ2-3, with no clear D. There are 16 residues in the CDR3. CDR1 is SGHDT, CDR2 YYEEEE, per germline. Trimming pared 1 base from V and 2 bases from J, leaving 14 bases between. The CDR3 nucleotides are TGTGCCAGCAGCTTGCCCGAGGCATACACCACAGATACGCAGTATTTT. Residues: CASSLPEAYTTDTQYF.

The CDR3 DNA reads TGTGCCAGCAGCTTATTTTCGGGACAGGGGGCCCACGAGCAGTACTTC. This gives the protein CASSLFSGQGAHEQYF. This chain joins TRBV11-2 and TRBJ2-7; 12 nucleotides match TRBD1. Per germline, CDR1 SGHAT and CDR2 FQNNGV. The CDR3 runs 16 residues. The V and J ends lost 2 bases and 5 bases, in that order; junction bases with no gene match: 7.

The chain employs TRBV28 and TRBJ2-3; weak D call: TRBD2 (6 bases). Germline V CDR1 and CDR2: MDHEN, SYDVKM. Trimming cost V 5 bases and J 0 bases, with 15 bases left between them. The CDR3 is 16 residues long. This CDR3 is CASSRGRGISTDTQYF. The CDR3 nucleotides read TGTGCCAGCAGTCGAGGCCGGGGGATTAGCACAGATACGCAGTATTTT.

The chain recombines TRBV19 with TRBJ2-3, with D uncertain. The CDR3 is 15 amino acids. V lost 2 bases, J lost 2 bases, and 11 bases lay in between. The V gene's germline CDR1 is LNHDA and CDR2 SQIVND (reference sequence). The CDR3 DNA reads TGTGCCAGTAGTATAAGGCACTCACTCACAGATACGCAGTATTTT. Its protein product is CASSIRHSLTDTQYF. The whole variable domain, filled in from reference TRBV19 and TRBJ2-3, reads DGGITQSPKYLFRKEGQNVTLSCEQNLNHDAMYWYRQDPGQGLRLIYYSQIVNDFQKGDIAEGYSVSREKKESFPLTVTSAQKNPTAFYLCASSIRHSLTDTQYFGPGTRLTVL.

This clone was seen only once. The chain is built from TRBV9 and TRBJ2-7; D is unresolved. The V end lost 0 bases, the J end lost 1 base, and 5 bases lay between the germline ends. The CDR3 spans 13 residues. Per the germline V gene, CDR1 is SGDLS and CDR2 is YYNGEE. The CDR3 spells CASSVGQSYEQYF. CDR3 in DNA: TGTGCCAGCAGCGTAGGACAATCCTACGAGCAGTACTTC.